The rows below give T cell receptor beta chains drawn from one sample of a study of blood T cell repertoires in COVID-19. Some clones are missing from TCRdb's copy, which holds only in-frame ones; the method was immunoSEQ multiplex PCR. This table has roughly 380,000 clones, more than 70% appearing once. The specimen sequenced was PBMCs or T cells enriched from blood (not recorded which). The receptors here all came from a woman in her 30s who had been exposed to COVID-19. CDR3s include the opening cysteine and the closing phenylalanine or tryptophan. Each record gives: clone size, J gene, D gene, V gene, CDR3 DNA, CDR3 protein. A D gene is named only where the DNA matches it firmly. The size of a clone is reported for some rows only, either as once, few or many, or as a class for expanded clones.

>once|TRBJ2-1|.|TRBV27
TGTGCCAGCAGTTCGGGGTCCCTGTTTGAGCAGTTCTTC
CASSSGSLFEQFF
>few|TRBJ2-2|.|TRBV19
TGTGCCAGTAGTTCAGTTACCGGGGAGCTGTTTTTT
CASSSVTGELFF
>.|TRBJ1-1|TRBD1|TRBV28
TGTGCCAGCAGAGACAGGGGGGTGAACACTGAAGCTTTCTTT
CASRDRGVNTEAFF
>.|TRBJ2-3|TRBD2|TRBV4-2
TGTGCCAGCAGCCAAGATTGGCGGGAGGGAGATACGCAGTATTTT
CASSQDWREGDTQYF
>.|TRBJ1-1|.|TRBV7-6
TGTGCCAGCAGCTTCGCAGGAGGGGTTCACACTGAAGCTTTCTTT
CASSFAGGVHTEAFF
>.|TRBJ2-1|.|TRBV28
TGTGCCAGCAGTTTAGGGACGTCCTCCGCGCGGGGGTTCTTC
CASSLGTSSARGFF
>.|TRBJ1-5|TRBD1|TRBV27
TGTGCCAGCAGCTCCGGGACAGGGGGCGGCTGGTTGCCCCAGCATTTT
CASSSGTGGGWLPQHF
>.|TRBJ2-3|TRBD2|TRBV27
TGTGCCAGCAGTTTCAGCGGGAGTCCAGATACGCAGTATTTT
CASSFSGSPDTQYF
>.|TRBJ1-2|.|TRBV30
TGTGCCTGGAGTGTCAAGGGGTATGATGGCTACACCTTC
CAWSVKGYDGYTF
>.|TRBJ2-7|.|TRBV5-1
TGCGCCAGCAGCTTGGGGCAGGTAGAGAACGAGCAGTACTTC
CASSLGQVENEQYF
>.|TRBJ2-5|.|TRBV27
TGTGCCAGCAGTTCCCCTGACGCGGGGATGGAGACCCAGTACTTC
CASSSPDAGMETQYF
>many|TRBJ2-7|.|TRBV19
TGTGCCAGTAGTTCTGTGGGTTATGAGGCCTACGAGCAGTACTTC
CASSSVGYEAYEQYF
>.|TRBJ1-2|.|TRBV7-8
TGTGCCAGCAGCTCTCAGACGGGAAACTATGGCTACACCTTC
CASSSQTGNYGYTF
>.|TRBJ2-3|TRBD1|TRBV11-3
TGTGCCAGCAGCTTAGATTCGGGACAGGTAAACACAGATACGCAGTATTTT
CASSLDSGQVNTDTQYF
>.|TRBJ2-3|.|TRBV19
TGTGCCAGTAGGCGTCCTAGCACAGATACGCAGTATTTT
CASRRPSTDTQYF
>.|TRBJ2-5|TRBD2|TRBV5-4
TGTGCCAGCAGCTTGGCCGTGCTAGCGGGAGCGGGAGAAGAGACCCAGTACTTC
CASSLAVLAGAGEETQYF
>.|TRBJ1-5|.|TRBV5-1
TGCGCCAGGGCAGGTTGGACAGTAAGCAATCAGCCCCAGCATTTT
CARAGWTVSNQPQHF
>.|TRBJ2-7|TRBD2|TRBV7-3
TGTGCCAGCAGCCCCTTAGCGGGAGAGAACTACGAGCAGTACTTC
CASSPLAGENYEQYF
>.|TRBJ2-5|.|TRBV5-1
TGCGCCAGCAGCTTGGACCCTAAGGGGGAAGAGACCCAGTACTTC
CASSLDPKGEETQYF
>few|TRBJ1-5|TRBD1|TRBV3-1/TRBV3-2
TGTGCCAGCAGTCCACAGGGGGCCAATCAGCCCCAGCATTTT
CASSPQGANQPQHF
>.|TRBJ2-7|TRBD1|TRBV29-1
TGCAGCGTTGCGGGACAGGCCTACGAGCAGTACTTC
CSVAGQAYEQYF
>few|TRBJ1-5|TRBD1|TRBV5-8
TGTGCCAGCAGCTTCGTTCGCAGGGGGCGCGGTGGGGATCAGCCCCAGCATTTT
CASSFVRRGRGGDQPQHF
>.|TRBJ2-2|.|TRBV18
TGTGCCAGCTCACCAAGGGCGGGGGCGCGGTCCGCCGGGGAGCTGTTTTTT
CASSPRAGARSAGELFF
>.|TRBJ1-2|TRBD1|TRBV28
TGTGCCAGTAAGGTCGGGACAGGCTCTGGCTACACCTTC
CASKVGTGSGYTF
>few|TRBJ2-5|.|TRBV28
TGTGCCAGCAACCCCGGGCCACAGGGTCGGTCACGGGGAGGGCAAGAGACCCAGTACTTC
CASNPGPQGRSRGGQETQYF
>.|TRBJ1-6|TRBD1|TRBV30
TGTGCCTGGGAGCAACTACAGGGGGACTCCTATAATTCACCCCTCCACTTT
CAWEQLQGDSYNSPLHF
>.|TRBJ2-7|TRBD1|TRBV7-8
TGTGCCAGCAGCTCCCGGACAGGGCAGGGCGAGCAGTACTTC
CASSSRTGQGEQYF
>.|TRBJ2-3|.|TRBV5-6
TGTGCCAGCAGCAATCCGACTGGGAGCACAGATACGCAGTATTTT
CASSNPTGSTDTQYF
>.|TRBJ2-2|.|TRBV7-9
TGTGCCAGCGGGGCCCGATCGAGAGCCGGGGAGCTGTTTTTT
CASGARSRAGELFF
>.|TRBJ1-4|.|TRBV5-8
TGTGCCAGCAGCAGGGACACTACGGTAAAACTGTTTTTT
CASSRDTTVKLFF
>.|TRBJ1-2|TRBD1|TRBV5-1
TGCGCCAGCAGCGGGGGACAGGGGAAGGGCTATGGCTACACCTTC
CASSGGQGKGYGYTF